This T cell receptor delta chain was observed in a study of gamma-delta T cells after stem cell transplantation. TCRdb fed the RT-PCR reads into CATT to redo clone calling. The sample consists of a few hundred delta-chain clones, around a sixth of them appearing once. The germline CDR1 and CDR2 sequences are TSWWSYY and QGS. The CDR3 consists of 20 residues. The junction had 24 bases not matched to a gene; V was cut back by 2 bases and J by 6 bases. Material: gamma-delta T cells. The chain employs TRDV1 and TRDJ1; 7 bases match TRDD3. The receptor comes from a human donor. It is not recorded whose cells these are; they may come from a transplant donor. CDR3 sequence reads: CALGEVWPLVLGRTRNKLIF. The CDR3 DNA reads as TGTGCTCTTGGGGAAGTGTGGCCTCTGGTACTGGGGAGGACACGTAATAAACTCATCTTT.